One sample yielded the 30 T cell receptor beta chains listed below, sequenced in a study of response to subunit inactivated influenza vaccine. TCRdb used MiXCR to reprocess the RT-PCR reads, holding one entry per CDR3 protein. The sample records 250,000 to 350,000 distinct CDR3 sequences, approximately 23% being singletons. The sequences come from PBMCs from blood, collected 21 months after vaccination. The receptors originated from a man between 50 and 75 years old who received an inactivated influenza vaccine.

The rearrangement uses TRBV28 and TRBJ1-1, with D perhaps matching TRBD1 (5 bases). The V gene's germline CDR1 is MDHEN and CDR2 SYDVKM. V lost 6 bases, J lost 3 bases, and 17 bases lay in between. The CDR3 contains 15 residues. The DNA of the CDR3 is TGTGCCAGCAGCCCCGGGGGGGGGTGGGACACTGAAGCTTTCTTT. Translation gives CASSPGGGWDTEAFF.

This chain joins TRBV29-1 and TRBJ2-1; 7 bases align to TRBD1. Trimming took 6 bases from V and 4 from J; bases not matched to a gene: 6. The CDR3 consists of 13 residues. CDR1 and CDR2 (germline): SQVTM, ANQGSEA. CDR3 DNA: TGCAGCGTGACGGACAGGTTATACAATGAGCAGTTCTTC. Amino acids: CSVTDRLYNEQFF.

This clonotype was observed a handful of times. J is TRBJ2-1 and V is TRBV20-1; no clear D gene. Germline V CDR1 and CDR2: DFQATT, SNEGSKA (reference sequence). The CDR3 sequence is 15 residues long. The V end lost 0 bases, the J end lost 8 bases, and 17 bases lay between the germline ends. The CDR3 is CSARDFASFRDEQFF. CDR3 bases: TGCAGTGCTAGAGATTTCGCTAGTTTCCGTGATGAGCAGTTCTTC.

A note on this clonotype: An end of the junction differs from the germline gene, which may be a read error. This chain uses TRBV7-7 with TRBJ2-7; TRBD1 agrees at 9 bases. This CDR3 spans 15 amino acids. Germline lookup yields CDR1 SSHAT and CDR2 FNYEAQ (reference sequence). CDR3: CASSLGPGQGEEQYF. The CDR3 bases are TGTGCTAGCAGCTTAGGACCGGGACAGGGTGAAGAGCAGTACTTC.

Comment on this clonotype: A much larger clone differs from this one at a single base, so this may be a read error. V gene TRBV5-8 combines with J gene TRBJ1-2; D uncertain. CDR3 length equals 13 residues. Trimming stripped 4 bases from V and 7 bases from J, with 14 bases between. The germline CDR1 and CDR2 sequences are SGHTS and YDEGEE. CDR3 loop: CASSITGFFGYTF. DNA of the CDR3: TGTGCCAGCAGCATAACGGGGTTCTTTGGCTACACCTTC. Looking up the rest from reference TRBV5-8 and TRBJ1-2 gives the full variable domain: EAGVTQSPTHLIKTRGQQATLRCSPISGHTSVYWYQQALGLGLQFLLWYDEGEERNRGNFPPRFSGRQFPNYSSELNVNALELEDSALYLCASSITGFFGYTFGSGTRLTVV.

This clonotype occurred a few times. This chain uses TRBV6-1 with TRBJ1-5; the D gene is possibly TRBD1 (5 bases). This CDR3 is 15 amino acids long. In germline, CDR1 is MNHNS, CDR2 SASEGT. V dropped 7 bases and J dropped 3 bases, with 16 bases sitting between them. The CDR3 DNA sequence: TGTGCCAGCACCTCCGGGGGAGGGTACAATCAGCCCCAGCATTTT. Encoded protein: CASTSGGGYNQPQHF.

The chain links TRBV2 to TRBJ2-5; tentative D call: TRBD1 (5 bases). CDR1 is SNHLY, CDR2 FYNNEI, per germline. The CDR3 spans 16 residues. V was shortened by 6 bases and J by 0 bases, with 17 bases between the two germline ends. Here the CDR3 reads CASRRADRVYQETQYF. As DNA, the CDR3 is TGTGCCAGCAGAAGGGCCGACAGAGTGTACCAAGAGACCCAGTACTTC.

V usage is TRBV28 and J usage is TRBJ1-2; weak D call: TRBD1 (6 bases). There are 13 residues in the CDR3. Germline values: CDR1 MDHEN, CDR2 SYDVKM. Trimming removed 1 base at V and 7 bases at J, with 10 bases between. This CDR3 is CASSLSGGRGYTF. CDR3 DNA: TGTGCCAGCAGTTTATCCGGGGGGCGTGGCTACACCTTC.

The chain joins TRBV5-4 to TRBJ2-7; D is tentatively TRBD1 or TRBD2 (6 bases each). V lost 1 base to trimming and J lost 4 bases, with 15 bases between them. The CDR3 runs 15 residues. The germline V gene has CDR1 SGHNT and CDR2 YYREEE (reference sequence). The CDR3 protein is CASSLNVGGPYEQYF. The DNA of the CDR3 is TGTGCCAGCAGCTTGAACGTCGGGGGCCCGTACGAGCAGTACTTC.

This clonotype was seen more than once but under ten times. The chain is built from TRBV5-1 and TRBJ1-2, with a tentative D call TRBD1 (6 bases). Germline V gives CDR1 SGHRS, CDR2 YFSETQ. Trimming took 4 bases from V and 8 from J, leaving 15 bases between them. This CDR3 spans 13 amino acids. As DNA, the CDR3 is TGCGCCAGCAGCCGGGACACTACCGGCGGCTACACCTTC. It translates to CASSRDTTGGYTF.

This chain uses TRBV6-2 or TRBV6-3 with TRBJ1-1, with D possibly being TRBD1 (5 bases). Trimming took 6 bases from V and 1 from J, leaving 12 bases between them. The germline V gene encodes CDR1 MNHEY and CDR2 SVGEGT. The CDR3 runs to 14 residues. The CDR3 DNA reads TGTGCCAGCAGAGCGTTAACAGGGAACACTGAAGCTTTCTTT. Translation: CASRALTGNTEAFF.

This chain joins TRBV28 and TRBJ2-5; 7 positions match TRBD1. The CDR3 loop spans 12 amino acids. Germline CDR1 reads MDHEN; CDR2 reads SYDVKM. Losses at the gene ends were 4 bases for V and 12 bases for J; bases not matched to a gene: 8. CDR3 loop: CASSSMMGQKYF. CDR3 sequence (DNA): TGTGCCAGCAGTTCGATGATGGGACAGAAGTACTTC.

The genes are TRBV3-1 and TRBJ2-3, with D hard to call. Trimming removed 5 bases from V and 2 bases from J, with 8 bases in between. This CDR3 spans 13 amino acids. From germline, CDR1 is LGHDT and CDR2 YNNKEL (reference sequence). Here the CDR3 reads CASSVGLTDTQYF. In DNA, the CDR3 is TGTGCCAGCAGCGTGGGTCTCACAGATACGCAGTATTTT.

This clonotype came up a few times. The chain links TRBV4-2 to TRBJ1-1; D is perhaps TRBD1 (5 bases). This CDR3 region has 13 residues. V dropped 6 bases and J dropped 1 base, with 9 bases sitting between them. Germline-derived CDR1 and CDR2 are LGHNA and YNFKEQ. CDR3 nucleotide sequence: TGTGCCAGCAGGTTTGACAGGAACACTGAAGCTTTCTTT. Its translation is CASRFDRNTEAFF.

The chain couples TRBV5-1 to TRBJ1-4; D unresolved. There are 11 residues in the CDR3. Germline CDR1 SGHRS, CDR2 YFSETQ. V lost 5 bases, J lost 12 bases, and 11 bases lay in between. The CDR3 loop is CASRKDGELFF. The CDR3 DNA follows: TGCGCCAGCAGAAAGGACGGAGAACTGTTTTTT.

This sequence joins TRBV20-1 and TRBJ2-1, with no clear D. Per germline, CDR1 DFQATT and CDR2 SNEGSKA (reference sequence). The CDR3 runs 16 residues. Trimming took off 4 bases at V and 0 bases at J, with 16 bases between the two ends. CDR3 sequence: CSANGRDGPSYNEQFF. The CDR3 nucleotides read TGCAGTGCTAACGGTCGAGACGGGCCCTCCTACAATGAGCAGTTCTTC.

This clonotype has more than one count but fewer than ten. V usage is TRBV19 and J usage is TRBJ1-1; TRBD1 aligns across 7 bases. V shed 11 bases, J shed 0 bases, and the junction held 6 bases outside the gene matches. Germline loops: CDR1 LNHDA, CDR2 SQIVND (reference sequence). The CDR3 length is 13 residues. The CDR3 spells CAVIGQVNTEAFF. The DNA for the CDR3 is TGTGCCGTCATTGGACAGGTGAACACTGAAGCTTTCTTT.

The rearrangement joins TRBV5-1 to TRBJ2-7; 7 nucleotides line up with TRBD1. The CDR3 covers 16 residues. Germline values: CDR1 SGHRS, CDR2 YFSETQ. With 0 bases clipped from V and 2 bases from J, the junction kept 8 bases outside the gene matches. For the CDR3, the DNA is TGCGCCAGCAGCTTGGCTCCGGGACAGACGGCCTACGAGCAGTACTTC. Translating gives CASSLAPGQTAYEQYF.

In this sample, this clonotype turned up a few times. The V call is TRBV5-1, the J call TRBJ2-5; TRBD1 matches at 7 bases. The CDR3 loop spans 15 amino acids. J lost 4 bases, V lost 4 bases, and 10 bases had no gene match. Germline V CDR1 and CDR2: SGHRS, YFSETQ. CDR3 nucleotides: TGCGCCAGCAGCACTGGACAGGCGGACGGAGAGACCCAGTACTTC. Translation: CASSTGQADGETQYF. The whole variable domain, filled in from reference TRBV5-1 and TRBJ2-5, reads KAGVTQTPRYLIKTRGQQVTLSCSPISGHRSVSWYQQTPGQGLQFLFEYFSETQRNKGNFPGRFSGRQFSNSRSEMNVSTLELGDSALYLCASSTGQADGETQYFGPGTRLLVL.

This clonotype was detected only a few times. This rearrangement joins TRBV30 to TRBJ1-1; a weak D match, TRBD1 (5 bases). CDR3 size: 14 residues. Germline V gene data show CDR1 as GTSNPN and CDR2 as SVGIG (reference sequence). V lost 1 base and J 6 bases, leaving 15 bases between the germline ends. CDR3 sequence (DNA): TGTGCCTGGAGTGCAATCGACAGAGCCTCTGAAGCTTTCTTT. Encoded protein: CAWSAIDRASEAFF.

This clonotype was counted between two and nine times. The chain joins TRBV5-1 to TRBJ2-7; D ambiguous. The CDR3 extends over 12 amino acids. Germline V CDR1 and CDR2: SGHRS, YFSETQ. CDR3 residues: CASSQTIYEQYF. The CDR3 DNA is TGCGCATCAAGCCAGACGATCTACGAGCAGTACTTC.

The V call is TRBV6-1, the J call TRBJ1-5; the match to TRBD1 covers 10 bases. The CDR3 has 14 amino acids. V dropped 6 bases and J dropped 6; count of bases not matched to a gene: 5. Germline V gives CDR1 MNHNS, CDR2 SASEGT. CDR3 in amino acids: CASRGTGEGQPQHF. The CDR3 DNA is TGTGCCAGCAGGGGGACAGGGGAGGGTCAGCCCCAGCATTTT.

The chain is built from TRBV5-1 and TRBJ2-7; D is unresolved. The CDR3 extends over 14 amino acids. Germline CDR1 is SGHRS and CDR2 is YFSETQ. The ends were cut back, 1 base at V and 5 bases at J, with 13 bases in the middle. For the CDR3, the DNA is TGCGCCAGCAGCTTGTGGGCCGACATCAACGAGCAGTACTTC. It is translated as CASSLWADINEQYF.

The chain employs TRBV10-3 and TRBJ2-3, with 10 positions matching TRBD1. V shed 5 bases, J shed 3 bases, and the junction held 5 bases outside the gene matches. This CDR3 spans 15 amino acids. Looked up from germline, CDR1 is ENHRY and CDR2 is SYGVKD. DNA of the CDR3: TGTGCCATCAGTAAGACAGGGGGCTTTACAGATACGCAGTATTTT. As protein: CAISKTGGFTDTQYF.

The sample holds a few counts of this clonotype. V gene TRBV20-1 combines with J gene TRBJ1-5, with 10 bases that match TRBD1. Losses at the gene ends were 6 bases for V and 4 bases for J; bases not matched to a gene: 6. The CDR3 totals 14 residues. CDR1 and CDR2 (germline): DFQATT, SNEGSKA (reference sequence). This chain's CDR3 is CSAREDRGNQPQHF. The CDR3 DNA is TGCAGTGCCCGGGAGGACAGGGGGAATCAGCCCCAGCATTTT.

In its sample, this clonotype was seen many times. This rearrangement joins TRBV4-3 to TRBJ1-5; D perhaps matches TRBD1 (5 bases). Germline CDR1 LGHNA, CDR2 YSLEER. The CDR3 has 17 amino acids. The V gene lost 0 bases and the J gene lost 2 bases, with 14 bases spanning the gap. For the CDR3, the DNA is TGCGCCAGCAGCCAAGATAGCAGGGACTATCGCAATCAGCCCCAGCATTTT. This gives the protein CASSQDSRDYRNQPQHF.

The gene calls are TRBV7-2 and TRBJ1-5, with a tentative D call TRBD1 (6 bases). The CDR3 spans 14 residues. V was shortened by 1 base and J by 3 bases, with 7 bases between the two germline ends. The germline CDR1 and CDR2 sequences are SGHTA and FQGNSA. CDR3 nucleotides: TGTGCCAGCAGCTTAGGGGGGCACAATCAGCCCCAGCATTTT. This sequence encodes CASSLGGHNQPQHF.

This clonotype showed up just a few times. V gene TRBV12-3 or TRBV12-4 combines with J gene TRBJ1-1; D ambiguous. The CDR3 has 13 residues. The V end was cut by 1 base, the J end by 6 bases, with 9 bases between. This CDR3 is CASSLERIAEAFF. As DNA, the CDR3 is TGTGCCAGCAGTTTAGAAAGGATCGCTGAAGCTTTCTTT.

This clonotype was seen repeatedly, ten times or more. The CDR3 loop reads CASSRTGFTEAFF. The CDR3 DNA follows: TGTGCCAGCAGCCGAACAGGGTTCACTGAAGCTTTCTTT. The chain carries TRBV12-3 or TRBV12-4 and TRBJ1-1; D possibly corresponds to TRBD1 (6 bases). This CDR3 has 13 amino acids. V lost 6 bases and J lost 4, with 12 bases in between.

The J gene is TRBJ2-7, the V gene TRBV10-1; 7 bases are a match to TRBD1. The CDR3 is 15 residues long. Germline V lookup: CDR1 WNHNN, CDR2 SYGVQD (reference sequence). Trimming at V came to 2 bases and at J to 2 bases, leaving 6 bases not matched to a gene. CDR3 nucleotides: TGCGCCAGCAGTGAGGTTATCGGGACAGCCTACGAGCAGTACTTC. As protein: CASSEVIGTAYEQYF.